This TCR beta chain was profiled in a study of CD8 T cells in ankylosing spondylitis. Study-wide points: It appeared that ankylosing spondylitis blood was characterized by a TCR beta motif of fewer than ten highly homologous variants. Disease-associated clonotypes exhibited CD8+ identity and were relatively infrequent in peripheral blood.

TCRdb itself ran the 5' RACE reads through MiXCR, one entry per CDR3 protein. The sample shows 500,000 to 550,000 distinct CDR3 sequences, more than 9.5% of them seen only once. Worth noting for this clonotype: What it recognizes is unknown.

This TCR was recovered from a male donor with ankylosing spondylitis. Specimen: blood, either unsorted or a sorted T cell fraction (not recorded which).

The CDR3 region is CASSYLGPTGTEQFF. Written as DNA, the CDR3 is TGTGCCAGCAGTTACCTCGGTCCTACTGGGACTGAGCAGTTCTTC. This chain uses TRBV6-5 with TRBJ2-1; D possibly uses TRBD1 or TRBD2 (5 bases each). This CDR3 has 15 amino acids. CDR1 is MNHEY and CDR2 is SVGAGI in the germline V gene. Trimming took off 2 bases at V and 9 bases at J, with 17 bases between the two ends.